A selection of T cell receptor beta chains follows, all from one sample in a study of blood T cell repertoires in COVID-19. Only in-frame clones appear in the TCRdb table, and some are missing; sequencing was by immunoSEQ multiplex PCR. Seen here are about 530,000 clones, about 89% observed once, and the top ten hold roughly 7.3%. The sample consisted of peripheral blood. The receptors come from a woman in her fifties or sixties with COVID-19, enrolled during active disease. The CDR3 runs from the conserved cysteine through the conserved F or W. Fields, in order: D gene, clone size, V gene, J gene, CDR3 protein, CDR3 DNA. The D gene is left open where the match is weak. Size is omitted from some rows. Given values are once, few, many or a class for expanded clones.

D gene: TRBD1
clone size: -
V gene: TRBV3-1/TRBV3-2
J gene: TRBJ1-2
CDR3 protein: CASSQLGQEGGYTF
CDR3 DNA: TGTGCCAGCAGCCAATTGGGACAGGAGGGTGGCTACACCTTC

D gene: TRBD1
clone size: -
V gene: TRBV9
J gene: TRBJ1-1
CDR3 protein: CASSVATQGTGGSAEAFF
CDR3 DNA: TGTGCCAGCAGCGTAGCTACTCAGGGAACAGGGGGCTCGGCTGAAGCTTTCTTT

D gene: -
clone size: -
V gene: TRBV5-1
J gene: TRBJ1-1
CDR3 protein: CASSLALQGAEAFF
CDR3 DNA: TGCGCCAGCAGCTTGGCCCTACAGGGCGCTGAAGCTTTCTTT

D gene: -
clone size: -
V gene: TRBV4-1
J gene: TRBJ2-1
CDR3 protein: CASSRTILNEQFF
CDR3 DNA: TGCGCCAGCAGCCGGACTATCCTTAATGAGCAGTTCTTC

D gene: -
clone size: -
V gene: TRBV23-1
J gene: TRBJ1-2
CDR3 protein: CASRTYGYTF
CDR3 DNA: TGCGCCAGCCGAACTTACGGCTACACCTTC

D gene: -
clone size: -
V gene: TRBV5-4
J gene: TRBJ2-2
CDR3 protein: CASSLHNTGELFF
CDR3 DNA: TGTGCCAGCAGCTTGCATAACACCGGGGAGCTGTTTTTT

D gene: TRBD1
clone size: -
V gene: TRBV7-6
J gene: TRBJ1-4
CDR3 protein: CASSRGNRGRTNEKLFF
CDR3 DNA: TGTGCCAGCAGTAGAGGCAACAGGGGGCGAACTAATGAAAAACTGTTTTTT

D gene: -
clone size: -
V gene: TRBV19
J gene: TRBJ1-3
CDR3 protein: CASRSDRQFSGNTIYF
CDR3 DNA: TGTGCCAGTCGCAGCGACAGGCAGTTCTCTGGAAACACCATATATTTT

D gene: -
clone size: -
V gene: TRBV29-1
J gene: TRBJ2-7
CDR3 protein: CSARSGGNSYEQYF
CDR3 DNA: TGCAGCGCTCGAAGTGGGGGGAACTCCTACGAGCAGTACTTC

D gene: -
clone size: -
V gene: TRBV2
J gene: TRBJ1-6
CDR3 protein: CASSDLRQSLNSPLHF
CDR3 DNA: TGTGCCAGCAGTGATCTCCGACAGTCATTGAATTCACCCCTCCACTTT

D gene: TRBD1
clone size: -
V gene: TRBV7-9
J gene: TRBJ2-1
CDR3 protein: CASSSSQGALGDEQFF
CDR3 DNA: TGTGCCAGCAGCTCGAGCCAGGGGGCGCTCGGGGATGAGCAGTTCTTC

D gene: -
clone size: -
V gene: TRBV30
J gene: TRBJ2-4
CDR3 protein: CAYLGLGLGKNIQYF
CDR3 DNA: TGTGCCTACCTGGGACTTGGATTGGGCAAAAACATTCAGTACTTC

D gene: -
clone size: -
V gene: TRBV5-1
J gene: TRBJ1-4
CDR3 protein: CASSLYPGGDEKLFF
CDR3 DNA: TGCGCCAGCAGCTTGTACCCCGGGGGTGATGAAAAACTGTTTTTT

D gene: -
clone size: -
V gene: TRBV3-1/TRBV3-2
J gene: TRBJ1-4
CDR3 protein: CASSVQGGRGEKLFF
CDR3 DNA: TGTGCCAGCAGCGTTCAGGGTGGTCGTGGAGAAAAACTGTTTTTT

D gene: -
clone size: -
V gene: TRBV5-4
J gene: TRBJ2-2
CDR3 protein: CASSRGLAINTGELFF
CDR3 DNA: TGTGCCAGCAGCAGGGGACTCGCGATTAACACCGGGGAGCTGTTTTTT

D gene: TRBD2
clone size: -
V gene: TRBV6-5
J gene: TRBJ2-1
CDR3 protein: CASSSHFSGGYNEQFF
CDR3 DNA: TGTGCCAGCAGTTCCCATTTTAGCGGGGGCTACAATGAGCAGTTCTTC

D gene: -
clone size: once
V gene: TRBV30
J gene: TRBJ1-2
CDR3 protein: CAWSVPGGGYGYTF
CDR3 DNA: TGTGCCTGGAGTGTACCCGGGGGTGGGTATGGCTACACCTTC

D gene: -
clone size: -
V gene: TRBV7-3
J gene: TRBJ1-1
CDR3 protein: CASSLNSLNTEAFF
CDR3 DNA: TGTGCCAGCAGCTTAAACAGCCTTAACACTGAAGCTTTCTTT

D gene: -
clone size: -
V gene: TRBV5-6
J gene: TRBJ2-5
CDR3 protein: CASSLVQGPEYQETQYF
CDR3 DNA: TGTGCCAGCAGCTTGGTCCAGGGGCCCGAGTACCAAGAGACCCAGTACTTC

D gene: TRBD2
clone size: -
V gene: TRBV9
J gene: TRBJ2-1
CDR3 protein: CASSPGLAGGPGEQFF
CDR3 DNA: TGTGCCAGCAGCCCCGGACTAGCGGGGGGACCGGGGGAGCAGTTCTTC

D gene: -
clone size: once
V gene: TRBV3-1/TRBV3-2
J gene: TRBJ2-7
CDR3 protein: CASSQSQGYEQYF
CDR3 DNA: TGTGCCAGCAGCCAATCCCAGGGTTACGAGCAGTACTTC

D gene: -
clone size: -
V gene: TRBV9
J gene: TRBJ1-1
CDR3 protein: CASSVGPDMNTEAFF
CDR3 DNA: TGTGCCAGCAGCGTAGGCCCCGACATGAACACTGAAGCTTTCTTT

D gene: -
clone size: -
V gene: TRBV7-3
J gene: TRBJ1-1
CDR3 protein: CASSPWAGQNTEAFF
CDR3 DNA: TGTGCCAGCAGCCCATGGGCGGGGCAGAACACTGAAGCTTTCTTT

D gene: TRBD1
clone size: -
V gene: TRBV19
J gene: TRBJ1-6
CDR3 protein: CASRLTGQGAPLHF
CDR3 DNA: TGTGCCAGCCGCCTAACCGGACAGGGGGCTCCCCTCCACTTT

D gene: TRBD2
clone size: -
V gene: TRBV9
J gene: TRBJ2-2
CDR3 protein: CASSRTSGGAWTGELFF
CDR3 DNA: TGTGCCAGCTCCCGGACTAGCGGGGGGGCATGGACCGGGGAGCTGTTTTTT

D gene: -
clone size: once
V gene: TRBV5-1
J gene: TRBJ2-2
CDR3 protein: CASSPGGDGTGELFF
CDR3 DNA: TGCGCCAGCAGCCCCGGAGGGGACGGCACCGGGGAGCTGTTTTTT

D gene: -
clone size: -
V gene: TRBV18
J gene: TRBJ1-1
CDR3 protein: CASHRGGYTEAFF
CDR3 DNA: TGTGCCAGCCACCGGGGGGGTTATACTGAAGCTTTCTTT

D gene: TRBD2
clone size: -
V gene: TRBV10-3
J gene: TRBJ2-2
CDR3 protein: CAIRASGGGELFF
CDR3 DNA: TGTGCCATCAGGGCTAGCGGGGGCGGGGAGCTGTTTTTT

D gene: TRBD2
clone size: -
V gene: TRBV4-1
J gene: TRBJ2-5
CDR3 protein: CASSPTGTSGGARKTQYF
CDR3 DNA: TGCGCCAGCAGCCCTACCGGGACTAGCGGGGGGGCCAGAAAGACCCAGTACTTC

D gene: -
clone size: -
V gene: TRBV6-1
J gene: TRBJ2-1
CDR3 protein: CASSEKRLGRQFF
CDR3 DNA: TGTGCCAGCAGTGAAAAACGGCTTGGGAGGCAGTTCTTC

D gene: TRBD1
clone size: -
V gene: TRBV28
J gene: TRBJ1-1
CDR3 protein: CASIPGTQGAEAFF
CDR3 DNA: TGTGCCAGCATTCCCGGGACTCAGGGGGCTGAAGCTTTCTTT

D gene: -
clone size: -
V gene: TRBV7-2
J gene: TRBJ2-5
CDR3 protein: CASSFERDQETQYF
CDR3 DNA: TGTGCCAGCAGCTTTGAGAGGGACCAAGAGACCCAGTACTTC

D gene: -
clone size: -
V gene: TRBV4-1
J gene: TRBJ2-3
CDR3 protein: CASSLRGGAGDTQYF
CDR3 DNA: TGCGCCAGCAGCCTCAGAGGAGGGGCTGGAGATACGCAGTATTTT

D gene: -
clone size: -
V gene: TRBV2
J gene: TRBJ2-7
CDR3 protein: CASSDFRDTEQYF
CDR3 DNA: TGTGCCAGCAGCGACTTCCGGGACACCGAGCAGTACTTC

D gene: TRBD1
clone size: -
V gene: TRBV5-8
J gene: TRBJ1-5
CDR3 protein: CASGQGQSLNQPQHF
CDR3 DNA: TGTGCCTCGGGGCAGGGACAGAGTTTAAATCAGCCCCAGCATTTT

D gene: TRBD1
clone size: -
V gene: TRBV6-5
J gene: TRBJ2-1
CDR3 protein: CASSSTGGPYNEQFF
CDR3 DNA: TGTGCCAGCAGTTCGACAGGGGGCCCCTACAATGAGCAGTTCTTC

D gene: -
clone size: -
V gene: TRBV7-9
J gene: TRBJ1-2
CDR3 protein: CASSLSGDGYTF
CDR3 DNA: TGTGCCAGCAGCCTCTCGGGGGATGGCTACACCTTC

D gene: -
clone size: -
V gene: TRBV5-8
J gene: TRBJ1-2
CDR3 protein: CASSFTGKDGYTF
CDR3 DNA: TGTGCCAGCAGCTTTACAGGGAAGGATGGCTACACCTTC

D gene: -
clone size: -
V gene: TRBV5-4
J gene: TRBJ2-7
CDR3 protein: CASSQTGTSYEQYF
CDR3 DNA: TGTGCCAGCAGTCAAACCGGGACTTCCTACGAGCAGTACTTC

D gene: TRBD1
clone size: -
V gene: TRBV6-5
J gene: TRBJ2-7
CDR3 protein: CASNQDRVHEQYF
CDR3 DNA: TGTGCCAGCAATCAGGACAGGGTCCACGAGCAGTACTTC

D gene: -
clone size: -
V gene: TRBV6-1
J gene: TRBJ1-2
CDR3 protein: CASSEALGGDYGYTF
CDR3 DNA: TGTGCCAGCAGTGAAGCGCTAGGGGGGGACTATGGCTACACCTTC

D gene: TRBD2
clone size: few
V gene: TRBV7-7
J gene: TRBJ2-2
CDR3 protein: CASSRTGGATGELFF
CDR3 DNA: TGTGCCAGCAGCCGAACCGGGGGGGCGACCGGGGAGCTGTTTTTT

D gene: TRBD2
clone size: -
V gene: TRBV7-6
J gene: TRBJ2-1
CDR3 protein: CASSRSSGGVNNEQFF
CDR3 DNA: TGTGCCAGCAGTCGATCAAGCGGGGGGGTTAACAATGAGCAGTTCTTC

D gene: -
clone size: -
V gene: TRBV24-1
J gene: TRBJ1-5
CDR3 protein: CATSERVDQPQHF
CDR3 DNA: TGTGCCACCTCTGAGAGGGTGGATCAGCCCCAGCATTTT

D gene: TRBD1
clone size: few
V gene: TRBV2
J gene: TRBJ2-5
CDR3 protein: CARGQGSKAQYF
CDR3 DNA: TGTGCCAGGGGACAGGGGAGTAAGGCCCAGTACTTC

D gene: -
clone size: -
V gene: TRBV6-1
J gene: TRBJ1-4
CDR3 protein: CASSETNRANEKLFF
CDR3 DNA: TGTGCCAGCAGTGAAACAAACAGGGCTAATGAAAAACTGTTTTTT

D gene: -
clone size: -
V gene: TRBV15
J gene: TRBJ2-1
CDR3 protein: CATSRDNYNEQFF
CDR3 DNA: TGTGCCACCAGCAGGGACAATTACAATGAGCAGTTCTTC

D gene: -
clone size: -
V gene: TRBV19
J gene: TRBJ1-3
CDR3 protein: CASRRGYNSPGSGNTIYF
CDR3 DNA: TGTGCCAGTAGAAGGGGCTACAACTCACCCGGCTCTGGAAACACCATATATTTT

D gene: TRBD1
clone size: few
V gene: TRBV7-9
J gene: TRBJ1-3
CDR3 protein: CASSLTGDGNTIYF
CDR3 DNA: TGTGCCAGCAGCTTGACAGGGGACGGAAACACCATATATTTT

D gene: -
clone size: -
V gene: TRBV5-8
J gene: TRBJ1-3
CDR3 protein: CASSLRGGNTIYF
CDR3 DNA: TGTGCCAGCAGCTTGAGGGGTGGAAACACCATATATTTT

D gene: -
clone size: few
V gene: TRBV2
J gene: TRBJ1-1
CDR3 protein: CASRRTEAFF
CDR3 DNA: TGTGCCAGCAGGAGAACTGAAGCTTTCTTT

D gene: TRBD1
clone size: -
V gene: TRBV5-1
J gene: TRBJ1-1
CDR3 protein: CASSLGGTGDMNTEAFF
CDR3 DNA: TGCGCCAGCAGCTTGGGTGGGACAGGGGACATGAACACTGAAGCTTTCTTT

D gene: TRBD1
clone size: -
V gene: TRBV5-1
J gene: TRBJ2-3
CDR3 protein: CASSLNRQGQGDTQYF
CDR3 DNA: TGCGCCAGCAGCTTGAACCGACAGGGTCAGGGAGATACGCAGTATTTT

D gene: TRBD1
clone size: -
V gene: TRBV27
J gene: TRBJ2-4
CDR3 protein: CASSPGTGGNIQYF
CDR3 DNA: TGTGCCAGCAGCCCCGGGACAGGGGGGAACATTCAGTACTTC